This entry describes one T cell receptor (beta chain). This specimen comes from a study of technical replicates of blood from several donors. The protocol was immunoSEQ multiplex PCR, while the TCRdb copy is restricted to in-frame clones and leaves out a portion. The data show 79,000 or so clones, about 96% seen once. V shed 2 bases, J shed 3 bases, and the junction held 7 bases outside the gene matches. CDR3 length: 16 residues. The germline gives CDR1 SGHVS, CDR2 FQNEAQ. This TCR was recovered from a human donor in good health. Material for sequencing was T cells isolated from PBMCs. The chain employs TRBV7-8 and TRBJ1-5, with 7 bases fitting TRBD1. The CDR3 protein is CASSLYPGQINQPQHF. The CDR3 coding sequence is TGTGCCAGCAGCTTATATCCGGGACAGATCAATCAGCCCCAGCATTTT.